This paragraph reports one TCR beta chain. This clonotype was observed many times. What this receptor recognizes is not known. Nothing much larger sits one base from this clone, and base qualities are not available. The data were obtained in a study of CD8 T cells in ankylosing spondylitis (dated by TCRdb to 2016 to 2017). With respect to the entire study: The study set out to find disease-linked TCR variants by profiling T cell receptor beta repertoires in ankylosing spondylitis patients and healthy donors. The full study cohort comprised around 23 ankylosing spondylitis patients and approximately 100 healthy donors. Peripheral blood was sampled, and synovial fluid was also collected from ankylosing spondylitis patients. Study-wide findings and limitations: Some of the motif variants had been reported before in the synovial fluid and blood of reactive arthritis patients, a finding that suggests common disease-initiation mechanisms. Significant enrichment of the disease-linked clones was reported in matched synovial fluid samples from ankylosing spondylitis patients. A CD8+ phenotype was shown by the disease-linked clones, which were found at relatively low frequencies in peripheral blood. Blood from ankylosing spondylitis patients appeared to be characterized by a TCR beta motif made up of 8 or 9 highly homologous amino acid variants.

Sequencing was performed on an Illumina HiSeq 2500. Quantitative 5'-RACE with molecular barcodes was used to prepare TCR beta libraries. The source study handled its data this way. Disease-linked TCR variants were identified with a new computational method built on a probabilistic model of VDJ rearrangement. TCRdb's own reprocessing of the public reads used fastp at Q25 and MiXCR and kept productive beta chains. CDR3 protein duplicates are merged, each entry listing the most common genes and DNA. The V and J calls here are based on TCRdb, not the publication. Here the sample has roughly 260,000 distinct CDR3 sequences; around 19% occur a single time. 7.5% to 9.5% of the sample is held by the ten biggest clonotypes. For CDR1 and CDR2, the germline V gene lists SGHDN and FVKESK. V is pruned by 3 bases and J by 6 bases, leaving 6 bases of the junction without a gene match. CDR3 length: 16 amino acids, cysteine to phenylalanine. The only DNA kept is the CDR3, 48 bases in frame from the first base.

This receptor was identified in a male donor with ankylosing spondylitis or in good health (not recorded which). The sample was blood, either unsorted or a sorted T cell fraction (not recorded which). The chain links TRBV14 with TRBJ2-1; 12 middle bases align to TRBD2. The CDR3 has the sequence CASSQVTSGSINEQFF. DNA sequence: TGTGCCAGCAGCCAGGTGACTAGCGGGAGTATCAATGAGCAGTTCTTC.